The sequence of this T cell receptor beta chain was determined in a study of human T cells and chemical hapten exposure. Study-level information: Each patient's scalp received weekly diphenylcyclopropenone throughout the approximately 24-week study. Small volume differences among pooled libraries mainly caused per-sample TCR yield variation. Once 0.01% DPC had been applied to the upper back by patch test, readings were taken at 6 days.

Each CDR3 protein gets one entry after TCRdb re-called the RACE reads with MiXCR. The sample yields around 260,000 distinct CDR3 sequences, about 9% seen once. As for time point: pre-sensitization, week 0. Treatment reported: therapeutic diphenylcyclopropenone sensitization with weekly scalp DPC. Study-wide findings and caveats: TCRs above 1 in 1000 frequency stayed constant with DPC sensitization.

Details on this clonotype: Its antigen is not identified.

Per the germline V gene, CDR1 is MDHEN and CDR2 is SYDVKM. Germline trimming cut 6 bases from V and 7 bases from J; bases unmatched to any gene: 14. CDR3 size: 17 residues. The chain is built from TRBV28 and TRBJ2-2; 10 bases align to TRBD1. The sequenced sample was whole blood, obtained in connection with sensitization to the hapten diphenylcyclopropenone (DPC). This clonotype was obtained from a woman between 40 and 55 years old with alopecia areata. Some clones in this sample may be carry-over from other donors' samples. Here the CDR3 reads CASSRGQGRSKGGELFF. CDR3 DNA: TGTGCCAGCAGCCGGGGACAGGGGCGTAGTAAGGGCGGGGAGCTGTTTTTT.